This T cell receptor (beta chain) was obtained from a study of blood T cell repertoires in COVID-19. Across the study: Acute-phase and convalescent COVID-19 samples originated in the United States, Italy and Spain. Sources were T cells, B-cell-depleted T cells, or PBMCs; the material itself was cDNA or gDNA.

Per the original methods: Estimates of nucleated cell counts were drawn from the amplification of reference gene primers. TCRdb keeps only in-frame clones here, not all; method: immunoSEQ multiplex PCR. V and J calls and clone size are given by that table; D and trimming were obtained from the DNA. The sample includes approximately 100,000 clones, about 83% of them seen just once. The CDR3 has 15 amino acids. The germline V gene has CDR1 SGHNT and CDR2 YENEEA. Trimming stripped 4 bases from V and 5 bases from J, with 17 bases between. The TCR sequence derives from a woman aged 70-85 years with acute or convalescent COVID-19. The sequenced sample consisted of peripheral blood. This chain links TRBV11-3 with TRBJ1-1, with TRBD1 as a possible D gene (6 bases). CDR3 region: CASSSSRGGGTEAFF. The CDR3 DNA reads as TGTGCCAGCAGCTCCTCGAGGGGGGGTGGAACTGAAGCTTTCTTT.